Listed below are T cell receptor beta chains from one sample, sequenced in a study of cytomegalovirus exposure and HLA in healthy donors. Some clones are missing from TCRdb's copy, which holds only in-frame ones; the method was immunoSEQ multiplex PCR. The data hold 95,000 to 100,000 clones, with approximately 80% observed a single time. Material for sequencing was PBMCs. Source of these receptors: a man between 60 and 70 years old in good health and CMV-seropositive. Both conserved end residues are part of each CDR3. D genes are given only for firm matches. Only some rows state a clone size, as once, few, many or a class for expanded clones.

- TRBJ2-2 - TRBV18 CASSSVAEGNTGELFF TGTGCCAGCTCATCGGTGGCGGAAGGAAACACCGGGGAGCTGTTTTTT
- TRBJ2-7 - TRBV4-1 CASSQEEETTYEQYF TGCGCCAGCAGCCAAGAAGAGGAGACTACATACGAGCAGTACTTC
- TRBJ2-3 - TRBV2 CASSLGGFGDTQYF TGTGCCAGCAGTTTAGGAGGGTTCGGAGATACGCAGTATTTT
- TRBJ2-3 - TRBV10-3 CAISESEAGAPRGTDTQYF TGTGCCATCAGTGAGAGTGAGGCGGGGGCCCCACGAGGTACAGATACGCAGTATTTT
- TRBJ2-7 TRBD1 TRBV30 CAWTLGNGQAYEQYF TGTGCCTGGACCTTGGGTAATGGACAGGCCTACGAGCAGTACTTC
- TRBJ2-7 TRBD1 TRBV11-2 CASSWRQGIIYEQYF TGTGCCAGCAGCTGGCGACAGGGAATAATCTACGAGCAGTACTTC
- TRBJ1-5 - TRBV18 CASSLGQSNQPQHF TGTGCCAGCTCACTTGGACAAAGCAATCAGCCCCAGCATTTT
- TRBJ1-5 - TRBV30 CAWSSRGLGQPQHF TGTGCCTGGAGCAGCCGGGGTTTGGGTCAGCCCCAGCATTTT
- TRBJ2-5 TRBD1 TRBV5-1 CASSPGTGWGQETQYF TGCGCCAGCAGTCCCGGGACAGGGTGGGGGCAAGAGACCCAGTACTTC
- TRBJ2-7 - TRBV7-8 CASSIRQASYEQYF TGTGCCAGCAGCATACGACAGGCCTCCTACGAGCAGTACTTC
few TRBJ2-3 - TRBV4-3 CASSQDRAGANTDTQYF TGCGCCAGCAGCCAGGATAGGGCAGGGGCTAACACAGATACGCAGTATTTT
- TRBJ1-1 TRBD1 TRBV5-1 CASSPRDRGSNTEAFF TGCGCCAGCAGCCCCCGGGACAGGGGCTCGAACACTGAAGCTTTCTTT
- TRBJ2-4 - TRBV5-8 CASSLVGGGNIQYF TGTGCCAGCAGCTTGGTAGGGGGGGGCAACATTCAGTACTTC
- TRBJ1-1 - TRBV19 CASSEQGKNTEAFF TGTGCCAGTAGTGAACAGGGAAAGAACACTGAAGCTTTCTTT
once TRBJ1-1 TRBD1 TRBV10-3 CAISESGQGASEAFF TGTGCCATCAGTGAGTCCGGACAGGGGGCTTCTGAAGCTTTCTTT
- TRBJ2-1 TRBD2 TRBV18 CASSLGLAVEYNEQFF TGTGCCAGCTCACTAGGACTAGCGGTAGAATACAATGAGCAGTTCTTC
once TRBJ1-2 TRBD1 TRBV19 CASSATNRGYGYTF TGTGCCAGTAGTGCGACCAACAGGGGCTATGGCTACACCTTC
- TRBJ2-1 TRBD1 TRBV9 CASSPNPGTGLNEQFF TGTGCCAGCAGCCCAAACCCCGGGACAGGACTCAATGAGCAGTTCTTC
- TRBJ1-2 - TRBV25-1 CASTRGQFYGYTF TGTGCCAGCACCCGTGGACAGTTCTATGGCTACACCTTC
- TRBJ2-6 - TRBV7-2 CASSLVWTVYSGANVLTF TGTGCCAGCAGCTTAGTATGGACAGTGTACTCTGGGGCCAACGTCCTGACTTTC
- TRBJ2-7 TRBD1 TRBV7-7 CASSPQGTYEQYF TGTGCTAGCAGCCCACAGGGGACCTACGAGCAGTACTTC
- TRBJ1-2 TRBD1 TRBV5-1 CASSPTGGLYGYTF TGCGCCAGCAGCCCGACAGGGGGCCTCTATGGCTACACCTTC
- TRBJ2-5 TRBD1 TRBV9 CASSIDRVDGETQYF TGTGCCAGCAGCATAGACAGGGTAGACGGAGAGACCCAGTACTTC
- TRBJ2-5 TRBD1 TRBV7-7 CASSVENRGQETQYF TGTGCTAGCAGCGTAGAGAACAGGGGGCAAGAGACCCAGTACTTC
- TRBJ2-5 TRBD1 TRBV28 CASSRQGQETQYF TGTGCCAGCAGCCGACAGGGCCAAGAGACCCAGTACTTC
- TRBJ2-1 TRBD1 TRBV27 CASSSRTGREQFF TGTGCCAGCAGTTCCCGGACAGGGCGGGAGCAGTTCTTC
once TRBJ2-6 - TRBV7-3 CASSPQGGAPGANVLTF TGTGCCAGCAGCCCACAGGGGGGGGCCCCTGGGGCCAACGTCCTGACTTTC
- TRBJ2-4 - TRBV2 CASSEPLGGIIQYF TGTGCCAGCAGTGAACCGCTTGGAGGCATCATTCAGTACTTC
once TRBJ2-3 TRBD1 TRBV10-2 CASSHRDRDPDTQYF TGCGCCAGCAGCCACCGGGACAGGGATCCCGATACGCAGTATTTT